Listed below are T cell receptor beta chains from one sample, sequenced in a study of CD8 T cells in ankylosing spondylitis. TCRdb redid the calling of the 5' RACE reads with MiXCR, one entry per CDR3 protein. The sample has over 600,000 distinct CDR3 sequences; under 20% are singletons. Sequencing was carried out using blood, either unsorted or a sorted T cell fraction (not recorded which). All receptors derive from a male donor with ankylosing spondylitis. The CDR3 runs from the conserved cysteine through the conserved F or W. D genes are given only for firm matches. Clone size is shown for a subset of rows, as once, few, many or a class of expanded clone.

abundance	d_gene	v_gene	j_gene	CDR3aa	CDR3nt
.	.	TRBV9	TRBJ1-2	CASSAPSGGGYTF	TGTGCCAGCAGCGCCCCATCGGGGGGTGGCTACACCTTC
.	.	TRBV10-3	TRBJ1-1	CAIREVQSRVGTEAFF	TGTGCCATCAGAGAAGTCCAGTCCAGGGTAGGTACTGAAGCTTTCTTT
.	.	TRBV5-1	TRBJ1-1	CASSPKGGSDTEAFF	TGCGCCAGCAGCCCCAAAGGGGGGTCGGACACTGAAGCTTTCTTT
.	.	TRBV29-1	TRBJ2-7	CSAVQGYEQYF	TGCAGCGCTGTACAGGGCTACGAGCAGTACTTC
.	.	TRBV5-5	TRBJ2-6	CASSLVVQRSGANVLTF	TGTGCCAGCAGCTTGGTGGTCCAACGCTCTGGGGCCAACGTCCTGACTTTC
few	TRBD1	TRBV20-1	TRBJ2-3	CSWAAGTGLDTQYF	TGCAGCTGGGCGGCCGGGACAGGGTTAGATACGCAGTATTTT
.	.	TRBV5-1	TRBJ1-5	CASSLGLVGGGEPQHF	TGCGCCAGCAGCTTGGGTTTAGTCGGGGGGGGAGAGCCCCAGCATTTT
.	TRBD1	TRBV29-1	TRBJ2-7	CSVTEGGTGIEQYF	TGCAGCGTCACTGAAGGCGGGACAGGGATCGAGCAGTACTTC
many	TRBD1	TRBV20-1	TRBJ2-4	CSAYLRTGRAKNIQYF	TGCAGTGCCTACCTCCGGACAGGGAGGGCCAAAAACATTCAGTACTTC
.	.	TRBV12-3/TRBV12-4	TRBJ1-5	CASSTSRGPNQPQHF	TGTGCCAGCAGCACTAGCAGGGGCCCCAATCAGCCCCAGCATTTT
.	.	TRBV7-9	TRBJ2-5	CASSFRAGVETQYF	TGTGCCAGCAGCTTCCGGGCAGGGGTAGAGACCCAGTACTTC
few	.	TRBV28	TRBJ1-2	CASEGGGDYGYTF	TGTGCCAGCGAGGGCGGCGGGGACTATGGCTACACCTTC
few	.	TRBV20-1	TRBJ1-5	CSATQTSNQPQHF	TGCAGTGCTACCCAGACTAGCAATCAGCCCCAGCATTTT
once	TRBD2	TRBV3-1	TRBJ2-4	CASSQGVSGPGSGNIQYF	TGTGCCAGCAGCCAAGGTGTTAGCGGGCCAGGCAGCGGGAACATTCAGTACTTC
few	TRBD1	TRBV25-1	TRBJ2-1	CASSSYGTGDSDEQFF	TGTGCCAGCAGTTCTTACGGGACAGGGGATAGCGATGAGCAGTTCTTC
.	TRBD2	TRBV4-2	TRBJ2-7	CASSQGGRASGWYGYEQYF	TGTGCCAGCAGCCAAGGGGGTCGGGCTAGCGGGTGGTATGGGTACGAGCAGTACTTC
.	TRBD1	TRBV18	TRBJ1-6	CASSRDRELSPLHF	TGTGCCAGCTCGCGTGACAGGGAGCTTTCACCCCTCCACTTT
few	.	TRBV7-3	TRBJ2-1	CASRKGADHEQFF	TGTGCCAGCAGGAAAGGGGCGGACCATGAGCAGTTCTTC
.	TRBD1	TRBV29-1	TRBJ2-7	CSASGDREDEQYF	TGCAGCGCATCCGGGGACAGGGAGGACGAGCAGTACTTC
.	.	TRBV5-6	TRBJ2-3	CASSFGRGLTDTQYF	TGTGCCAGCAGCTTCGGCAGGGGCCTAACAGATACGCAGTATTTT
.	.	TRBV2	TRBJ1-5	CASSLDSQTLNQPQHF	TGTGCCAGCAGTTTGGACTCGCAAACCCTCAATCAGCCCCAGCATTTT
.	.	TRBV4-2	TRBJ2-5	CASSQLRGETQYF	TGTGCCAGCAGCCAACTAAGGGGAGAGACCCAGTACTTC
.	TRBD1	TRBV20-1	TRBJ1-1	CSASGDRGGTEAFF	TGCAGTGCTAGTGGGGACAGGGGCGGGACTGAAGCTTTCTTT
.	.	TRBV12-3/TRBV12-4	TRBJ2-2	CASSLRGPNTGELFF	TGTGCCAGCAGTCTCAGGGGCCCGAACACCGGGGAGCTGTTTTTT
many	.	TRBV12-3/TRBV12-4	TRBJ1-5	CASSLVPRYSNQPQHF	TGTGCCAGCAGTTTAGTGCCAAGGTATAGCAATCAGCCCCAGCATTTT
.	.	TRBV5-1	TRBJ2-2	CASSLEPQVNTGELFF	TGCGCCAGCAGCCTGGAACCCCAGGTGAACACCGGGGAGCTGTTTTTT
.	.	TRBV24-1	TRBJ2-5	CATSQTRQETQYF	TGTGCCACCAGTCAAACCCGGCAGGAGACCCAGTACTTC
.	TRBD1	TRBV6-1	TRBJ1-1	CASSPGTGRDTEAFF	TGTGCCAGCAGCCCCGGGACAGGGCGAGACACTGAAGCTTTCTTT
few	TRBD1	TRBV7-8	TRBJ1-1	CASSFWTGTNTEAFF	TGTGCCAGCAGCTTCTGGACAGGGACGAACACTGAAGCTTTCTTT
few	.	TRBV5-1	TRBJ1-1	CASKAHLYREDTEAFF	TGCGCCAGCAAAGCCCATTTGTATCGGGAGGACACTGAAGCTTTCTTT
.	.	TRBV5-1	TRBJ2-5	CASSLAGGREETQYF	TGCGCCAGCAGCTTGGCGGGGGGCCGCGAAGAGACCCAGTACTTC
.	TRBD1	TRBV24-1	TRBJ1-2	CATSGTGGCYGYTF	TGTGCCACCAGTGGAACAGGGGGCTGCTATGGCTACACCTTC
.	.	TRBV29-1	TRBJ2-3	CSVKKLERGTDTQYF	TGCAGCGTCAAAAAACTAGAGCGGGGCACAGATACGCAGTATTTT
.	.	TRBV2	TRBJ2-1	CASRGDRPASNEQFF	TGTGCCAGCAGGGGTGACAGGCCCGCTTCCAATGAGCAGTTCTTC